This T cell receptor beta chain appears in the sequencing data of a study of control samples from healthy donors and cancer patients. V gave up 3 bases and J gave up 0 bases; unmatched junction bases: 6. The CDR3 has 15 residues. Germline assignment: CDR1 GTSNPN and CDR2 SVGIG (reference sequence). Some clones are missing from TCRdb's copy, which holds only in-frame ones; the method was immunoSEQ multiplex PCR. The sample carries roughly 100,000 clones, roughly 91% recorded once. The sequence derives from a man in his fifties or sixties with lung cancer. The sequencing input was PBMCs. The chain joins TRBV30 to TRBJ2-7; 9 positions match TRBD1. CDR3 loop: CAWSAGTGHSYEQYV. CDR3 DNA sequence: TGTGCCTGGAGCGCCGGGACAGGGCACTCCTACGAGCAGTACGTC.